This T cell receptor (beta chain) was sequenced for a study of cytomegalovirus exposure and HLA in healthy donors. CDR3 length: 16 amino acids. V was clipped by 2 bases and J by 2 bases; unmatched bases: 7. The germline V gene has CDR1 SGHDT and CDR2 YYEEEE. Primers for the PCR totalled 60 Vbeta and 13 Jbeta. Measured with immunoSEQ multiplex PCR; TCRdb has only the in-frame clones, and not every one. The table has over 100,000 clones, 77% seen once. The sequence was obtained from a middle-aged woman in good health and CMV-seronegative. The rearrangement joins TRBV5-6 to TRBJ2-5, with TRBD2 matching 9 bases. The sequenced material came from PBMCs. The CDR3 nucleotides read TGTGCCAGCAGCTTTCGGCCTAGCGGGAAACAAGAGACCCAGTACTTC. Translation gives CASSFRPSGKQETQYF.